These 28 T cell receptor beta chains originate from one sample sequenced in a study of beta chain features in type 1 diabetes. Expressed TCRB transcripts were sequenced because the isolated RNA had all been reverse transcribed beforehand. Sequencing was performed with immunoSEQ multiplex PCR; in TCRdb, only in-frame clones are kept and a portion is missing. The sample has under 150,000 clones, under 60% seen once; the top ten hold approximately 0.4%. Sample: Tregs from blood. The receptors come from a man aged 18-30 years in good health.

The V gene is TRBV9, the J gene TRBJ2-3, with 12 nucleotides matching TRBD2. Germline V gene sequence: CDR1 SGDLS, CDR2 YYNGEE. Trimming cost V 4 bases and J 2 bases; bases outside gene matches: 11. The CDR3 runs 18 residues. The CDR3 region has the DNA TGTGCCAGCAGCTCAGCAGTACTAGCGGGAGGCCCCACAGATACGCAGTATTTT. As protein: CASSSAVLAGGPTDTQYF.

The chain recombines TRBV6-5 with TRBJ1-2; the match to TRBD1 covers 7 bases. The ends lost 0 bases at V and 8 bases at J; junction bases unmatched: 3. The CDR3 is 13 residues long. From germline, CDR1 is MNHEY and CDR2 SVGAGI. Written as DNA, the CDR3 is TGTGCCAGCAGTTACTCTCACAGGGGAGGCTACACCTTC. Its protein is CASSYSHRGGYTF.

The rearrangement uses TRBV4-3 and TRBJ1-5, with D possibly matching TRBD1 (6 bases). Deletions cut 0 bases from V and 4 bases from J, with 10 bases between. Germline values: CDR1 LGHNA, CDR2 YSLEER. The CDR3 sequence is 15 residues long. DNA of the CDR3: TGCGCCAGCAGCCAAGAGGGGGCAACGAATCAGCCCCAGCATTTT. Protein product: CASSQEGATNQPQHF.

This clone was counted only a few times. The chain links TRBV6-5 to TRBJ1-1; TRBD1 agrees at 10 bases. CDR3 size: 16 residues. Germline CDR1 is MNHEY and CDR2 is SVGAGI. V lost 2 bases and J lost 5; bases outside the gene matches: 8. The CDR3: CASSYVGTGASTEAFF. The CDR3 region has the DNA TGTGCCAGCAGTTACGTTGGGACAGGGGCAAGTACTGAAGCTTTCTTT.

The chain couples TRBV18 to TRBJ2-2; tentative D call: TRBD2 (5 bases). V lost 3 bases and J 5 bases, leaving 13 bases between the germline ends. The CDR3 covers 15 residues. Germline V gene data show CDR1 as KGHSH and CDR2 as LQKENI. The CDR3 region has the DNA TGTGCCAGCTCACCCCGCAAGGGAGTTACCGGGGAGCTGTTTTTT. This codes for CASSPRKGVTGELFF. The variable domain in full, with the rest retrieved from reference TRBV18 and TRBJ2-2, is NAGVMQNPRHLVRRRGQEARLRCSPMKGHSHVYWYRQLPEEGLKFMVYLQKENIIDESGMPKERFSAEFPKEGPSILRIQQVVRGDSAAYFCASSPRKGVTGELFFGEGSRLTVL.

This clone has only a few counts. V gene TRBV5-6 combines with J gene TRBJ2-5, with D possibly matching TRBD2 (5 bases). The V end was cut by 1 base, the J end by 5 bases, with 12 bases between. Germline assignment: CDR1 SGHDT and CDR2 YYEEEE. This CDR3 region has 14 residues. CDR3 nucleotides: TGTGCCAGCAGCTTGAGGATGTGGGAGGAGACCCAGTACTTC. Amino acids: CASSLRMWEETQYF.

The genes are TRBV19 and TRBJ1-5; the D gene is possibly TRBD1 (5 bases). The CDR3 loop spans 17 amino acids. Germline V lookup: CDR1 LNHDA, CDR2 SQIVND (reference sequence). V lost 5 bases, J lost 1 base, and 18 bases lay in between. DNA for the CDR3: TGTGCCAGTAGTTCCCCTCTTTCGACAGAGAGCAATCAGCCCCAGCATTTT. It codes for CASSSPLSTESNQPQHF.

This clone showed up just a few times. The rearrangement links TRBV7-8 to TRBJ2-7; 7 bases are a match to TRBD2. Germline CDR1 and CDR2: SGHVS and FQNEAQ. CDR3 size: 12 residues. Germline trimming cut 2 bases from V and 7 bases from J; bases unmatched to any gene: 2. This CDR3 reads CASSLTSDEQYF. The CDR3 DNA sequence: TGTGCCAGCAGCTTAACTAGCGATGAGCAGTACTTC.

The chain combines TRBV19 with TRBJ2-1, with 8 nucleotides matching TRBD1. V was clipped by 9 bases and J by 6 bases; unmatched bases: 16. The CDR3 has 16 residues. Germline V lookup: CDR1 LNHDA, CDR2 SQIVND (reference sequence). The CDR3 loop reads CASATSGRGLRNEQFF. CDR3 DNA: TGTGCCAGCGCAACGAGCGGCAGGGGGCTCCGCAATGAGCAGTTCTTC.

This clone was counted a single time. J is TRBJ2-5 and V is TRBV7-9; 8 bases map to TRBD2. The DNA end favors TRBJ2-7, so the J call may be wrong. The length of the CDR3 is 14 residues. CDR1 and CDR2 (germline): SEHNR, FQNEAQ (reference sequence). This CDR3 reads CASSLLAGNYEQYF. The CDR3 DNA reads TGTGCCAGCAGCTTATTAGCGGGGAACTACGAGCAGTACTTC.

The genes are TRBV6-6 and TRBJ2-7, with 9 bases matching TRBD1. J was trimmed by 2 bases and V by 6 bases; bases with no gene match: 8. This CDR3 contains 15 residues. Germline assignment: CDR1 MNHNY and CDR2 SVGAGI (reference sequence). The CDR3 sequence: CASSRTGGLTYEQYF. CDR3 bases: TGTGCCAGCAGCCGAACAGGGGGCTTAACCTACGAGCAGTACTTC.

This clone turned up a few times. The genes are TRBV11-2 and TRBJ2-6; D not resolved. V was trimmed by 3 bases and J by 0 bases, leaving 9 bases between them. Germline loops: CDR1 SGHAT, CDR2 FQNNGV. The CDR3 contains 16 residues. The CDR3 DNA reads TGTGCCAGCAGCTTTTACATCAGCTCTGGGGCCAACGTCCTGACTTTC. Encoded protein: CASSFYISSGANVLTF.

The chain employs TRBV7-9 and TRBJ2-3, with TRBD2 matching over 8 bases. Losses at the gene ends were 3 bases for V and 2 bases for J; bases not matched to a gene: 10. The CDR3 runs 17 residues. CDR1 and CDR2 (germline): SEHNR, FQNEAQ (reference sequence). CDR3 coding DNA: TGTGCCAGCAGCTTCCACATACTAGCGGTGAACACAGATACGCAGTATTTT. Protein: CASSFHILAVNTDTQYF.

This sequence joins TRBV27 and TRBJ1-5, with 11 bases aligning to TRBD1. V was pared by 5 bases and J by 3 bases, with 6 bases of the junction left unmatched. Germline values: CDR1 MNHEY, CDR2 SMNVEV (reference sequence). The CDR3 is made up of 16 amino acids. CDR3 region: CASSTRTGGFNQPQHF. In DNA, the CDR3 is TGTGCCAGCAGTACCCGGACAGGGGGCTTCAATCAGCCCCAGCATTTT.

This clone turned up a few times. The chain couples TRBV5-1 to TRBJ2-1, with TRBD2 as a possible D gene (6 bases). The germline gives CDR1 SGHRS, CDR2 YFSETQ. The CDR3 contains 16 residues. The V and J ends lost 0 bases and 1 base respectively, with 11 bases between them. The CDR3 region has the DNA TGCGCCAGCAGCTTGGCCGGGAGAGCTTCCTACAATGAGCAGTTCTTC. Residues: CASSLAGRASYNEQFF.

Only a few counts were recorded for this clone. The chain combines TRBV7-2 with TRBJ2-6, with a possible D match to TRBD1 (5 bases). V was pared by 1 base and J by 4 bases, with 17 bases between. Germline CDR1 is SGHTA and CDR2 is FQGNSA. There are 18 residues in the CDR3. CDR3 loop: CASSLGGRVLAGANVLTF. CDR3 nucleotide sequence: TGTGCCAGCAGCTTAGGGGGCAGGGTGTTAGCCGGGGCCAACGTCCTGACTTTC.

The V call is TRBV18, the J call TRBJ1-1; 7 bases match TRBD1. J was trimmed by 3 bases and V by 2 bases; bases with no gene match: 6. Per germline, CDR1 KGHSH and CDR2 LQKENI. CDR3 length: 15 residues. CDR3 in DNA: TGTGCCAGCTCACCAAATACAGGGGCCCACACTGAAGCTTTCTTT. Amino acid sequence: CASSPNTGAHTEAFF.

This rearrangement joins TRBV6-1 to TRBJ1-1; perhaps TRBD1 as D (6 bases). The V gene lost 2 bases and the J gene lost 5 bases, with 15 bases spanning the gap. Germline CDR1 and CDR2: MNHNS and SASEGT. The CDR3 runs to 15 residues. DNA of the CDR3: TGTGCCAGCAGTGAAATCAGGGGCTTTTGGACTGAAGCTTTCTTT. Translated, it gives CASSEIRGFWTEAFF.

This clone showed up just a few times. The chain employs TRBV10-3 and TRBJ2-2; possibly TRBD1 for D (6 bases). With 3 bases removed from V and 5 bases from J, the gap between germline ends came to 19 bases. Germline-derived CDR1 and CDR2 are ENHRY and SYGVKD. This CDR3 has 17 residues. The CDR3 DNA reads as TGTGCCATCAGTGAATGGGGGCGCGAGGGAACGACCGGGGAGCTGTTTTTT. Translated, it gives CAISEWGREGTTGELFF.

This clone was recorded a few times. V and J are TRBV10-3 and TRBJ1-2; 7 bases agree with TRBD1. V shed 5 bases, J shed 3 bases, and the junction held 6 bases outside the gene matches. This CDR3 has 14 amino acids. The germline CDR1 and CDR2 sequences are ENHRY and SYGVKD. Here the CDR3 DNA reads TGTGCCATCAGTTACGACAGGGAGGACTATGGCTACACCTTC. It specifies CAISYDREDYGYTF.

V is TRBV29-1 and J is TRBJ2-3; a possible D gene is TRBD2 (5 bases). Trimming took off 1 base at V and 7 bases at J, with 15 bases between the two ends. Germline V lookup: CDR1 SQVTM, CDR2 ANQGSEA. The CDR3 runs to 14 residues. The CDR3 nucleotides read TGCAGCGTTGAAGGCCTAGCCGATGTGAATACGCAGTATTTT. The encoded protein is CSVEGLADVNTQYF.

The V and J genes are TRBV7-2 and TRBJ1-2; a weak D match, TRBD1 (6 bases). This CDR3 contains 15 residues. Trimming cost V 1 base and J 4 bases, with 13 bases left between them. Per the germline V gene, CDR1 is SGHTA and CDR2 is FQGNSA. The CDR3 reads CASSLVSRGLYGYTF. The CDR3, as DNA: TGTGCCAGCAGCTTAGTAAGCAGGGGCCTCTATGGCTACACCTTC.

V gene TRBV7-3 combines with J gene TRBJ2-1; 9 bases map to TRBD2. Germline values: CDR1 SGHTA, CDR2 FQGTGA. The CDR3 consists of 14 residues. Trimming removed 4 bases from V and 5 bases from J; junction bases left unmatched: 3. CDR3 loop: CASSSGLANNEQFF. The CDR3 region has the DNA TGTGCCAGCAGCTCGGGACTAGCCAACAATGAGCAGTTCTTC.

V gene TRBV10-3 combines with J gene TRBJ1-1, with D hard to call. CDR3 length: 14 residues. V gave up 6 bases and J gave up 2 bases, with 13 bases separating them. The V gene's germline CDR1 is ENHRY and CDR2 SYGVKD. The CDR3 DNA is TGTGCCATCAGACGGGATCAATATAACACTGAAGCTTTCTTT. Translated, it gives CAIRRDQYNTEAFF.

The chain's CDR3 is CASSTDQETQYF. Written as DNA, the CDR3 is TGTGCCAGCAGCACAGATCAAGAGACCCAGTACTTC. J is TRBJ2-5 and V is TRBV6-1; D gene uncertain. Germline assignment: CDR1 MNHNS and CDR2 SASEGT. V was pared by 6 bases and J by 2 bases, with 7 bases between. This CDR3 region has 12 residues.

This clone has a handful of counts. The chain uses TRBV29-1 and TRBJ2-2, with 9 bases aligning to TRBD1. V lost 3 bases and J lost 6; bases outside the gene matches: 5. CDR3 size: 14 residues. Germline V CDR1 and CDR2: SQVTM, ANQGSEA. The CDR3 is CSVEGTGRPGELFF. The CDR3, as DNA: TGCAGCGTTGAGGGGACAGGGCGTCCCGGGGAGCTGTTTTTT.

This clone turned up a few times. V gene TRBV5-4 combines with J gene TRBJ1-4; 7 bases fit TRBD1. The CDR3 has 14 amino acids. The germline V gene has CDR1 SGHNT and CDR2 YYREEE (reference sequence). V lost 4 bases, J lost 6 bases, and 6 bases stayed unmatched. The CDR3 here is CASSVGTAHEKLFF. The CDR3 DNA reads as TGTGCCAGCAGCGTCGGGACAGCGCATGAAAAACTGTTTTTT. The complete variable domain, with remaining parts taken from reference TRBV5-4 and TRBJ1-4, reads ETGVTQSPTHLIKTRGQQVTLRCSSQSGHNTVSWYQQALGQGPQFIFQYYREEENGRGNFPPRFSGLQFPNYSSELNVNALELDDSALYLCASSVGTAHEKLFFGSGTQLSVL.

This clone was seen a few times. The chain links TRBV19 to TRBJ1-6, with D perhaps TRBD1 (6 bases). The V and J ends lost 8 bases and 8 bases respectively, with 19 bases between them. Germline V CDR1 and CDR2: LNHDA, SQIVND (reference sequence). This CDR3 spans 15 amino acids. CDR3 amino acids: CASVETGRDHSPLHF. DNA for the CDR3: TGTGCCAGTGTCGAAACAGGGAGGGATCATTCACCCCTCCACTTT.